The text below deals with one T cell receptor beta chain. The antigen remains undetermined. V gave up 4 bases and J gave up 1 base, with 10 bases separating them. Germline loops: CDR1 SQVTM, CDR2 ANQGSEA. The CDR3 sequence is 13 residues long. These data originate in a study of CD8+ T cells in alopecia areata. Study-wide points: Normal scalp had lower clonality than lesional scalp, with alopecia totalis/universalis lesions showing this most strongly.

Investigators isolated RNA and reverse transcribed it into cDNA to act as the sequencing template. Using immunoSEQ multiplex PCR, the repertoire was profiled, and TCRdb retains in-frame clones only, with some absent. Among 270,000 or so clones listed, roughly 50% were seen once. Treatment of the sample: oral pan-JAK inhibitor, 5-10 mg twice daily. Individuals with alopecia areata gave both lesional scalp punch biopsies and peripheral blood for collection. This chain joins TRBV29-1 and TRBJ1-1; D uncertain. The sample consisted of CD4+ T cells sorted from blood, taken at week 24, from a patient treated with tofacitinib. The receptor was isolated from a human donor with alopecia areata. CDR3 sequence: CSVAHAGNTEAFF. CDR3 sequence (DNA): TGCAGCGTTGCCCACGCCGGGAACACTGAAGCTTTCTTT.